The 10 T cell receptor beta chains below all came from one sample that was sequenced in a study of regulatory T cells in long-lasting Graves disease. Library construction for TCR beta used iRepertoire HTBI primers and Arm-PCR of CDR3 regions. In TCRdb, the multiplex PCR reads were re-called with MiXCR into one record per CDR3 protein. The sample lists around 500,000 distinct CDR3 sequences, roughly 16% occurring once. Noted time point: newly diagnosed GD, antithyroid drugs for less than 3 months. PBMCs provided the RNA from which the TCR library was made. These sequences were also reported in another study, on T cells in Graves' hyperthyroidism and ophthalmopathy.

Sequencing used peripheral blood mononuclear cells (PBMCs), obtained at new diagnosis, from a patient treated with antithyroid drugs. The receptors come from a woman between 40 and 65 years old with Graves disease.

This clonotype appeared many times. The rearrangement uses TRBV2 and TRBJ2-1; 8 bases are a match to TRBD2. With 2 bases clipped from V and 9 bases from J, the junction kept 21 bases outside the gene matches. The V gene's germline CDR1 is SNHLY and CDR2 FYNNEI. The CDR3 runs to 19 residues. CDR3 nucleotides: TGTGCCAGCAGTGAACGGACCCCCTGGGGGACTAGAGCTCTCGGTGAGCAGTTCTTC. Residues: CASSERTPWGTRALGEQFF.

This clonotype was observed once. This could be a read error, since a much larger clone is one nucleotide away. The chain employs TRBV6-1 and TRBJ1-2; D may be TRBD1 (5 bases). The CDR3 loop spans 13 amino acids. The germline V gene has CDR1 MNHNS and CDR2 SASEGT. V was clipped by 7 bases and J by 8 bases, with 17 bases between them. The CDR3 DNA reads as TGTGCCAGCACCGAAGGGGCAAGGCAGGGCTACACCTTC. This encodes CASTEGARQGYTF.

This clonotype has ten or more counts. One junction end disagrees with the germline gene, perhaps due to a read error. The chain combines TRBV5-6 with TRBJ1-1; a possible D gene is TRBD1 (5 bases). CDR1 and CDR2 (germline): SGHDT, YYEEEE. The CDR3 covers 11 residues. This CDR3 reads CASSLSRVMSF. The CDR3 DNA reads as TGTGCCAGCAGCTTGTCCAGGGTGATGTCTTTT.

This clonotype has a count of ten or more. This sequence joins TRBV6-2 or TRBV6-3 and TRBJ1-5; the D is unclear. V was shortened by 5 bases and J by 7 bases, with 18 bases between the two germline ends. Germline loops: CDR1 MNHEY, CDR2 SVGEGT. The CDR3 is made up of 15 amino acids. CDR3 DNA: TGTGCCAGCAGTGTGGAGCCTGTCCGTGGCCAGCCCCAGCATTTT. Translation: CASSVEPVRGQPQHF.

A word on this clonotype: Only one base separates this from a far larger clonotype, so it likely reflects a read error. CDR3 protein: CAGSYSGGSNQPQHF. In DNA form, the CDR3 reads TGTGCCGGCAGTTACTCCGGAGGAAGCAATCAGCCCCAGCATTTT. The V call is TRBV6-5, the J call TRBJ1-5; no clear D. Germline V gene sequence: CDR1 MNHEY, CDR2 SVGAGI. The CDR3 runs 15 residues.

This clonotype has ten or more counts. This rearrangement joins TRBV7-2 to TRBJ1-1, with a possible D match to TRBD1 (5 bases). Between the trimmed V and J ends, which lost 3 bases and 4 bases, there was a span of 12 bases. CDR3 size: 14 residues. Germline CDR1 SGHTA, CDR2 FQGNSA. CDR3 nucleotides: TGTGCCAGCAGCTTGGGGACCCGCCGCACTGAAGCTTTCTTT. Residues: CASSLGTRRTEAFF.

This clonotype was recorded many times. The chain combines TRBV3-1 with TRBJ1-1, with D unresolved. The V end was cut by 1 base, the J end by 0 bases, with 6 bases between. The germline gives CDR1 LGHDT, CDR2 YNNKEL (reference sequence). The CDR3 is 14 amino acids. Here the CDR3 DNA reads TGTGCCAGCAGCCAAGCCCTAATGAACACTGAAGCTTTCTTT. Translating gives CASSQALMNTEAFF.

This chain connects TRBV12-3 or TRBV12-4 to TRBJ2-1, with a weak D call TRBD1 (5 bases). Trimming took 3 bases from V and 0 from J, leaving 9 bases between them. The length of the CDR3 is 15 residues. This CDR3 reads CASSLRQSSYNEQFF. The CDR3 nucleotides read TGTGCCAGCAGTTTGAGACAGAGCTCCTACAATGAGCAGTTCTTC.

The chain uses TRBV10-3 and TRBJ2-7; 8 bases map to TRBD2. J gave up 4 bases and V 6 bases, and 14 bases lay outside the gene matches. The CDR3 length is 16 residues. Germline CDR1 ENHRY, CDR2 SYGVKD. The DNA of the CDR3 is TGTGCCATCAGCGAGGCCCCGGGAGGGGCGGGATACGAGCAGTACTTC. This encodes CAISEAPGGAGYEQYF.

This clonotype appeared many times. The V call is TRBV28, the J call TRBJ2-5; no clear D. Germline assignment: CDR1 MDHEN and CDR2 SYDVKM. The ends were cut back, 3 bases at V and 1 base at J, with 9 bases in the middle. The CDR3 contains 14 residues. The CDR3 DNA reads TGTGCCAGCAGTTTCTGGGGTCTCCAAGAGACCCAGTACTTC. Its protein product is CASSFWGLQETQYF.